These T cell receptor beta chains were read from a single sample in a study of cytomegalovirus exposure and HLA in healthy donors. Method: immunoSEQ multiplex PCR; TCRdb's copy keeps in-frame clones and lacks some. This sample has 150,000 to 200,000 clones; more than 70% occur once, and the top ten carry around 6.6%. The sequenced sample consisted of PBMCs. These receptors were obtained from a male donor in good health and CMV-seropositive. Each CDR3 is given with its conserved first and last residue. A D gene is named only where the DNA matches it firmly. The size of a clone is reported for some rows only, either as once, few or many, or as a class for expanded clones.

v_gene	abundance	d_gene	j_gene	CDR3nt	CDR3aa
TRBV18	.	TRBD1	TRBJ1-1	TGTGCCAGCTCACCACGACAGGGGAGTTTCACTGAAGCTTTCTTT	CASSPRQGSFTEAFF
TRBV7-9	few	.	TRBJ1-3	TGTGCCAGCAGCCCTCAGGGGTCGGACACCATATATTTT	CASSPQGSDTIYF
TRBV7-9	.	.	TRBJ1-3	TGTGCCAGCAGTCAAGGCAGGGTAGGGAACACCATATATTTT	CASSQGRVGNTIYF
TRBV11-3	.	.	TRBJ2-1	TGTGCCAGCAGCTTAAGGGGGTCTCAATCCTACAATGAGCAGTTCTTC	CASSLRGSQSYNEQFF
TRBV7-8	.	.	TRBJ2-7	TGTGCCAGCAGCGCCGTCCGGGGGAGCTTTTACGAGCAGTACTTC	CASSAVRGSFYEQYF
TRBV5-6	few	.	TRBJ2-1	TGTGCCAGCAGCTTGGGGACTGAGGAATGGATGGTCTTC	CASSLGTEEWMVF
TRBV30	once	TRBD2	TRBJ2-3	TGTGCCTGGAGTGCGGCTAGCGGCCGTGCAGATACGCAGTATTTT	CAWSAASGRADTQYF
TRBV9	.	.	TRBJ2-3	TGTGCCAGCAGCGGAAGGACTACCAGGGCGGGAGATACGCAGTATTTT	CASSGRTTRAGDTQYF
TRBV4-1	.	TRBD1	TRBJ2-7	TGCGCCAGCAGCTGGGACAGCTATGAGGGCGAGCAGTACTTC	CASSWDSYEGEQYF
TRBV30	.	.	TRBJ1-2	TGTGCCTGTCGGGGCTATGGCTACACCTTC	CACRGYGYTF
TRBV7-9	.	TRBD1	TRBJ2-7	TGTTCCAGCAGCTTAGGCGCAGGGGGATCCTACGAGCAGTACTTC	CSSSLGAGGSYEQYF
TRBV11-2	once	TRBD2	TRBJ2-5	TGTGCCAGCAGCGGACTAGCGGGAGGACGGGCAGTACGCCAGTACTTC	CASSGLAGGRAVRQYF
TRBV18	few	TRBD1	TRBJ1-1	TGTGCCAGCTCACCAGGACAGGGGGTGAGGATGAACACTGAAGCTTTCTTT	CASSPGQGVRMNTEAFF
TRBV2	.	TRBD2	TRBJ2-5	TGTGCCAGCAGCCTGGGACTAGCGGGAGGATCCGGTGGGGAGACCCAGTACTTC	CASSLGLAGGSGGETQYF
TRBV19	.	TRBD1	TRBJ1-4	TGTGCCAGTAGTGTTTCGGACAGGGGTTTTGAAAAACTGTTTTTT	CASSVSDRGFEKLFF
TRBV6-4	.	.	TRBJ2-3	TGTGCCAGCAGTGAGAGCTGGTGGGATACGCAGTATTTT	CASSESWWDTQYF
TRBV9	once	TRBD1	TRBJ1-4	TGTGCCAGCAGCGTAGGACAGGGGGCGCGAGAAAAACTGTTTTTT	CASSVGQGAREKLFF
TRBV1	few	.	TRBJ2-1	TGCACCTACCCAGGGGGGCCTTACAATGAGCAGTTCTTC	CTYPGGPYNEQFF
TRBV25-1	.	TRBD1	TRBJ2-7	TGTGCCAGCAGTGAGGGACAGGGTACCTACGAGCAGTACTTC	CASSEGQGTYEQYF
TRBV4-1	.	.	TRBJ2-3	TGCGCCAGCAGCCATACCGGGAGTCAAGATACGCAGTATTTT	CASSHTGSQDTQYF
TRBV30	.	TRBD2	TRBJ2-7	TGTGCCTGGAGTGTCTCAGCGGGACCCTCCTACGAGCAGTACTTC	CAWSVSAGPSYEQYF
TRBV29-1	.	.	TRBJ1-2	TGCAGCGTTGAAGGGCGGGGGCATGGCGGCTACACCTTC	CSVEGRGHGGYTF
TRBV7-2	few	.	TRBJ2-2	TGTGCCAGCAGCTTACTACTAAACACCGGGGAGCTGTTTTTT	CASSLLLNTGELFF
TRBV7-9	.	TRBD1	TRBJ2-1	TGTGCCAGCACCCACAGGGGAGACATAGCAAGGGAGCAGTTCTTC	CASTHRGDIAREQFF
TRBV6-1	.	.	TRBJ1-4	TGTGCCAGCAGTGAAAGTATCGGGGGGGCCCTGGATGAAAAACTGTTTTTT	CASSESIGGALDEKLFF
TRBV2	.	TRBD2	TRBJ2-7	TGTGCCAGCAGCTTATTTCCGGGACTAGCGAACGAGCAGTACTTC	CASSLFPGLANEQYF
TRBV5-1	.	TRBD2	TRBJ2-1	TGCGCCAGCAGCCCCGGACTAGCGGGAGGGTACTACAATGAGCAGTTCTTC	CASSPGLAGGYYNEQFF
TRBV29-1	.	TRBD2	TRBJ2-2	TGCAGCGTCGGACTAGCGGGAGGGCCGGGCACCGGGGAGCTGTTTTTT	CSVGLAGGPGTGELFF
TRBV25-1	once	.	TRBJ1-2	TGTGCCAGCACGCGGGGGGGTGATGGCTACACCTTC	CASTRGGDGYTF
TRBV30	.	TRBD2	TRBJ2-7	TGTGCCTGGAGTACAGGACTAGCGGGAGGAACCGAGCAGTACTTC	CAWSTGLAGGTEQYF
TRBV11-2	.	TRBD1	TRBJ2-6	TGTGCCAGCAGCTTCCGGGACAGGGTCATAGCTGGGGCCAACGTCCTGACTTTC	CASSFRDRVIAGANVLTF
TRBV4-3	.	.	TRBJ1-1	TGCGCCAGCAGCCAAGGGGCGGGGAACACTGAAGCTTTCTTT	CASSQGAGNTEAFF
TRBV5-6	.	TRBD2	TRBJ2-7	TGTGCCAGCAGCTCCCCTAGCGGAGGCCCCTACGAGCAGTACTTC	CASSSPSGGPYEQYF
TRBV5-4	.	TRBD2	TRBJ2-7	TGTGCCAGCAGCTTACTCCTAGCGGGTCTATCCTACGAGCAGTACTTC	CASSLLLAGLSYEQYF
TRBV4-2	.	TRBD1	TRBJ2-6	TGTGCCAGCAGCCAAGCCGGGACAGGGGGCACTGGGGCCAACGTCCTGACTTTC	CASSQAGTGGTGANVLTF
TRBV30	.	.	TRBJ2-7	TGTGCCTGCCTTCAGGGGTCGATCGGCTACGAGCAGTACTTC	CACLQGSIGYEQYF
TRBV6-5	few	.	TRBJ1-1	TGTGCCAGCAGTGAAGATGGACAGAGAGGAGCTTTCTTT	CASSEDGQRGAFF